The T cell receptor beta chain under discussion was sequenced for a study of OX40 agonist ivuxolimab in advanced cancers. Overall study: Patients' therapy was ivuxolimab, an antibody that acts as an agonist of OX40 (CD134). Patients achieving partial responses numbered three: one hepatocellular carcinoma case and two cutaneous melanoma cases. The study's findings and limits: Mean expanded clone counts were higher in CD8+ than CD4+ T cells.

Only in-frame clones appear in the TCRdb table, and some are missing; sequencing was by immunoSEQ multiplex PCR. The top ten clones hold 25% to 35% of a sample with around 29,000 clones, around 86% of them seen once. This CDR3 is built from 18 residues. Trimming took 1 base from V and 2 from J; bases not matched to a gene: 10. Germline V CDR1 and CDR2: SGHAT, FQNNGV. The count of this clone is one. Its antigen is still unknown. The sequencing here drew on CD4+ or CD8+ T cells sorted from blood, taken in a trial of the OX40 agonist ivuxolimab. The receptor's source is an adult with an advanced solid tumor such as melanoma, head and neck, liver or kidney cancer. This chain uses TRBV11-2 with TRBJ2-7; TRBD2 aligns across 11 bases. The CDR3 DNA follows: TGTGCCAGCAGCTTAGTTCTAGCGGGGGGCCCAACTCCCTACGAGCAGTACTTC. Protein: CASSLVLAGGPTPYEQYF.